A selection of T cell receptor beta chains follows, all from one sample in a study of cytomegalovirus exposure and HLA in healthy donors. Here immunoSEQ multiplex PCR was the method, and the copy in TCRdb shows in-frame clones only, minus some. The table has roughly 240,000 clones, roughly 82% seen once. Input material: PBMCs. The receptors shown here come from a woman in her 40s in good health and CMV-seropositive. Each CDR3 is given with its conserved first and last residue. D genes are given only for firm matches. A clone size is listed for some rows: how often the clone was seen (once, few, many), or a class if it is expanded.

V,size,D,J,DNA,CDR3
TRBV29-1,.,TRBD1,TRBJ1-6,TGCAGCGTTTCGACAGGGGGGAATAATTCACCCCTCCACTTT,CSVSTGGNNSPLHF
TRBV7-2,.,.,TRBJ1-1,TGTGCCAGCAGCTTACAGGGAGGCTTCACTGAAGCTTTCTTT,CASSLQGGFTEAFF
TRBV27,.,.,TRBJ1-4,TGTGCCAGCAGTTTGAGGGGAGGAAAACTGTTTTTT,CASSLRGGKLFF
TRBV4-1,.,.,TRBJ2-5,TGCGCCAGCAGCCACCCCAGGGAGACCCAGTACTTC,CASSHPRETQYF
TRBV25-1,.,.,TRBJ1-1,TGTGCCAGCAGTGAATATGCGGGCACTGAAGCTTTCTTT,CASSEYAGTEAFF
TRBV19,.,.,TRBJ2-1,TGTGCCAGTAGTATAAGCGGTTCTGTCAGTGAGCAGTTCTTC,CASSISGSVSEQFF
TRBV29-1,.,TRBD1,TRBJ2-2,TGCAGCGTTGAACGGACAGGGTTTACCGGGGAGCTGTTTTTT,CSVERTGFTGELFF
TRBV7-9,once,.,TRBJ2-5,TGTGCCAGCAGCCGAGACCAAGAGACCCAGTACTTC,CASSRDQETQYF
TRBV27,.,.,TRBJ2-5,TGTGCCAGCAGTTTGAGGAAGACCCAGTACTTC,CASSLRKTQYF
TRBV7-9,.,TRBD1,TRBJ1-1,TGTGCCAGCAGCTTAAGGGGGCAAGGGACTGAAGCTTTCTTT,CASSLRGQGTEAFF
TRBV27,.,TRBD1,TRBJ1-5,TGTGCCAGCAGTTCTCCGGGACAGGGAAATCAGCCCCAGCATTTT,CASSSPGQGNQPQHF
TRBV5-1,.,TRBD2,TRBJ2-3,TGCGCCAGCAGCTTGGGTTTTCTAGCGGGCACAGATACGCAGTATTTT,CASSLGFLAGTDTQYF
TRBV11-3,.,TRBD2,TRBJ2-1,TGTGCCAGCAGCTCGCTAGCGGGAGGTTTTAATGAGCAGTTCTTC,CASSSLAGGFNEQFF
TRBV6-1,.,TRBD1,TRBJ2-4,TGTGCCAGCACCGAGGATGACAGGGGTAGGAACATTCAGTACTTC,CASTEDDRGRNIQYF
TRBV5-1,.,.,TRBJ1-2,TGCGCCAGCAGCCCGGACAGTAACTATGGCTACACCTTC,CASSPDSNYGYTF
TRBV6-5,few,.,TRBJ1-5,TGTGCCAGCAGTTATAAGGCAGGGCACAATCAGCCCCAGCATTTT,CASSYKAGHNQPQHF
TRBV11-2,.,.,TRBJ2-5,TGTGCCAGCAGTCAAGACAGGCGGGAAGAGACCCAGTACTTC,CASSQDRREETQYF
TRBV7-2,.,.,TRBJ2-7,TGTGCCAGCAGCTTATCCCCCAGGAACTACGAGCAGTACTTC,CASSLSPRNYEQYF
TRBV19,.,TRBD2,TRBJ2-1,TGTGCCAGTAGTCTGAATAGGCTAGCGGGCTATGAGCAGTTCTTC,CASSLNRLAGYEQFF
TRBV7-2,.,.,TRBJ1-2,TGTGCCAGCAGCTTCAACAACCACTATGGCTACACCTTC,CASSFNNHYGYTF
TRBV5-6,.,.,TRBJ1-1,TGTGCCAGCAGCTTCCGAGGAGCACTGAACACTGAAGCTTTCTTT,CASSFRGALNTEAFF
TRBV11-3,.,.,TRBJ2-1,TGTGCCAGCAGCTTAGTGAGCGGGCCCTTCTACAATGAGCAGTTCTTC,CASSLVSGPFYNEQFF
TRBV7-9,.,.,TRBJ2-7,TGTGCCAGCAGCTCCAGCGGCCCCTACGAGCAGTACTTC,CASSSSGPYEQYF
TRBV4-2,.,TRBD1,TRBJ2-7,TGTGCCAGCAGCTACGACAGGGGGCTCTACGAGCAGTACTTC,CASSYDRGLYEQYF
TRBV7-9,few,.,TRBJ2-1,TGTGCCAGCAGCTCATTAGCTTCGGCTTCCCGGAATGAGCAGTTCTTC,CASSSLASASRNEQFF
TRBV5-3,.,.,TRBJ1-3,TGTGCCAGAAGCTTTTCTTATAGGGGGAGCGCTGGAAACACCATATATTTT,CARSFSYRGSAGNTIYF
TRBV27,few,TRBD2,TRBJ2-1,TGTGCCAGCAGGCTGCCGGGACTAGCGTTCGGTGAGCAGTTCTTC,CASRLPGLAFGEQFF
TRBV6-1,.,TRBD1,TRBJ2-2,TGTGCCAGCAGTCCGGACAGGGGGAACACCGGGGAGCTGTTTTTT,CASSPDRGNTGELFF